The 27 T cell receptor beta chains presented below share a single source sample, sequenced in a study of T cells in Graves' hyperthyroidism and ophthalmopathy. Regions amplified from RNA transcripts were the TCR beta CDR3 regions. The HTBI primer set was used in a first-round RT-PCR of the TCR CDR3. In TCRdb, the multiplex PCR reads were re-called with MiXCR into one record per CDR3 protein. Among approximately 400,000 distinct CDR3 sequences, roughly 14% were seen once, and the ten largest hold about 20%. Source material: blood. The receptor source for this set is a woman younger than 45 with Graves' ophthalmopathy.

This clonotype has a count of ten or more. The V gene is TRBV12-3 or TRBV12-4, the J gene TRBJ1-6; 7 nucleotides line up with TRBD1. CDR3 length: 16 residues. V was pared by 1 base and J by 10 bases, with 10 bases of the junction left unmatched. The chain's CDR3 is CASSLGPGQSVSPLHF. The CDR3 nucleotides read TGTGCCAGCAGTTTAGGTCCGGGACAGTCCGTCTCACCCCTCCACTTT.

In this sample, this clonotype turned up many times. The chain uses TRBV7-2 and TRBJ1-2; 8 bases agree with TRBD1. Germline loops: CDR1 SGHTA, CDR2 FQGNSA. The CDR3 consists of 15 residues. The ends lost 1 base at V and 5 bases at J; junction bases unmatched: 6. The CDR3 DNA sequence: TGTGCCAGCAGCTTAGTGGACAGGGCCTTTTATGGCTACACCTTC. It specifies CASSLVDRAFYGYTF.

The sample holds many counts of this clonotype. The chain uses TRBV20-1 and TRBJ2-3, with 11 bases that match TRBD2. Germline-derived CDR1 and CDR2 are DFQATT and SNEGSKA (reference sequence). The CDR3 sequence is 15 residues long. V lost 7 bases to trimming and J lost 8 bases; unmatched junction nucleotides: 14. This chain's CDR3 is CSVIQTSGVLGTQYF. The CDR3 DNA sequence: TGCAGTGTCATCCAGACTAGCGGGGTCCTTGGTACGCAGTATTTT.

This clonotype has just a few counts. The J gene is TRBJ1-1, the V gene TRBV6-1; D remains unclear. CDR3 length: 11 amino acids. Trimming removed 7 bases from V and 11 bases from J, with 14 bases in between. CDR1 is MNHNS, CDR2 SASEGT, per germline. The CDR3 nucleotides read TGTGCCAGCACCTACAAGGGTTGGGCTTTCTTT. Its translation is CASTYKGWAFF.

This clonotype was recorded at least ten times. The chain couples TRBV20-1 to TRBJ1-1, with TRBD1 matching 8 bases. Germline CDR1 reads DFQATT; CDR2 reads SNEGSKA (reference sequence). The CDR3 is made up of 13 amino acids. After removal of 0 bases from V and 9 bases from J, the junction contained 6 bases not matched to a gene. CDR3 in amino acids: CSARDQGARQAFF. The CDR3 DNA sequence: TGCAGTGCTAGAGACCAGGGGGCGCGCCAAGCTTTCTTT.

This clonotype came up many times. This chain links TRBV28 with TRBJ2-2; 9 bases align to TRBD1. The CDR3 sequence is 17 residues long. V was clipped by 5 bases and J by 4 bases; unmatched bases: 11. In germline, CDR1 is MDHEN, CDR2 SYDVKM. CDR3 protein: CASSEWTGALGTGELFF. The DNA of the CDR3 is TGTGCCAGCAGTGAGTGGACAGGGGCCCTGGGCACCGGGGAGCTGTTTTTT.

This clonotype showed up many times. This chain connects TRBV28 to TRBJ1-6; D gene uncertain. CDR3 length equals 17 residues. The germline CDR1 and CDR2 sequences are MDHEN and SYDVKM. Trimming took 6 bases from V and 8 from J, leaving 23 bases between them. This chain's CDR3 is CASRRVPADGRDSPLHF. The CDR3 bases are TGTGCCAGCAGAAGAGTACCCGCTGATGGGAGGGATTCACCCCTCCACTTT.

This clonotype has a count of ten or more. The genes are TRBV11-3 and TRBJ1-2, with D uncertain. CDR1 SGHNT and CDR2 YENEEA come from the germline V gene. The CDR3 loop spans 13 amino acids. V was trimmed by 3 bases and J by 3 bases, leaving 8 bases between them. CDR3 DNA: TGTGCCAGCAGCTTCGGGCAAGACTATGGCTACACCTTC. Residues: CASSFGQDYGYTF.

This clonotype has at least ten counts. The chain has TRBV20-1 and TRBJ2-7; the match to TRBD1 covers 12 bases. CDR3 length: 14 residues. The germline V gene has CDR1 DFQATT and CDR2 SNEGSKA (reference sequence). Losses at the gene ends were 3 bases for V and 3 bases for J; bases not matched to a gene: 3. DNA for the CDR3: TGCAGTGCTAGGCGGGACAGGGGGCTCTACGAGCAGTACTTC. Translating gives CSARRDRGLYEQYF.

On this clonotype itself: Just one base apart from a much larger clone, this may be a read error. The rearrangement links TRBV28 to TRBJ1-4; D remains unclear. Looked up from germline, CDR1 is MDHEN and CDR2 is SYDVKM. The CDR3 consists of 14 residues. The CDR3 coding sequence is TGTGCCGGCAGTTTTCCGGGAACTAATGAAAAACTGTTTTTT. Translation gives CAGSFPGTNEKLFF.

The V gene is TRBV11-1, the J gene TRBJ2-1; D remains unclear. Germline assignment: CDR1 SGHAT and CDR2 FQDESV (reference sequence). There are 16 residues in the CDR3. Between the trimmed V and J ends, which lost 5 bases and 4 bases, there was a span of 18 bases. In nucleotides, the CDR3 is TGTGCCAGCAGCCTGCACGCTGGCTTTGATTACAATGAGCAGTTCTTC. Its protein product is CASSLHAGFDYNEQFF.

This clonotype was counted many times. The V gene is TRBV2, the J gene TRBJ2-3, with TRBD2 as a possible D gene (5 bases). The germline V and J ends were trimmed by 7 bases and 6 bases, with 14 bases remaining between them. Looked up from germline, CDR1 is SNHLY and CDR2 is FYNNEI. The CDR3 extends over 13 amino acids. The CDR3 protein is CASTSSSKDTQYF. Written as DNA, the CDR3 is TGTGCCAGCACCTCCTCTAGCAAGGATACGCAGTATTTT.

This clonotype was counted many times. This chain uses TRBV3-1 with TRBJ1-6; no firm D call. Germline values: CDR1 LGHDT, CDR2 YNNKEL (reference sequence). The CDR3 runs to 17 residues. V lost 1 base and J lost 5, with 15 bases in between. CDR3 nucleotide sequence: TGTGCCAGCAGCCAAGGGCCCCGCCTCGGCCATAATTCACCCCTCCACTTT. It codes for CASSQGPRLGHNSPLHF.

This clonotype was recorded at least ten times. The genes are TRBV10-3 and TRBJ2-1; 7 positions match TRBD1. With V trimmed by 6 bases and J by 4 bases, 3 bases remained unmatched. This CDR3 has 13 residues. Germline CDR1 is ENHRY and CDR2 is SYGVKD. As DNA, the CDR3 is TGTGCCATCAGAAGGGGGCCTTACAATGAGCAGTTCTTC. This encodes CAIRRGPYNEQFF.

This clonotype was detected many times. The V gene is TRBV28, the J gene TRBJ1-3; perhaps TRBD1 as D (6 bases). Trimming stripped 6 bases from V and 9 bases from J, with 18 bases between. The germline V gene has CDR1 MDHEN and CDR2 SYDVKM. This CDR3 comprises 14 residues. As DNA, the CDR3 is TGTGCCAGCAGCTCACCGGGACAACTTGTCACCATATATTTT. This sequence encodes CASSSPGQLVTIYF.

This clonotype was picked up many times. The chain links TRBV6-1 to TRBJ2-7; D is perhaps TRBD1 or TRBD2 (6 bases each). The CDR3 consists of 15 residues. Per germline, CDR1 MNHNS and CDR2 SASEGT. Trimming took off 5 bases at V and 1 base at J, with 15 bases between the two ends. The CDR3 loop reads CASSLGGGASYEQYF. The CDR3 DNA reads TGTGCCAGCAGTTTGGGGGGCGGAGCTTCCTACGAGCAGTACTTC.

The chain has TRBV20-1 and TRBJ2-3, with a tentative D call TRBD2 (6 bases). CDR1 is DFQATT and CDR2 is SNEGSKA in the germline V gene (reference sequence). There are 19 residues in the CDR3. With 0 bases removed from V and 0 bases from J, the gap between germline ends came to 22 bases. CDR3 amino acids: CSARDPGAGLVGSTDTQYF. The CDR3 nucleotides are TGCAGTGCTAGAGATCCTGGGGCGGGGTTGGTGGGGAGCACAGATACGCAGTATTTT.

This chain uses TRBV7-3 with TRBJ1-2; D is possibly TRBD1 (6 bases). This CDR3 has 15 residues. V was cut by 0 bases and J by 4 bases, with 12 bases left in between. CDR1 and CDR2 from the germline V gene are SGHTA and FQGTGA. For the CDR3, the DNA is TGTGCCAGCAGCTTAACCGGGGGCACGATCTATGGCTACACCTTC. Its protein is CASSLTGGTIYGYTF.

Only a few counts were recorded for this clonotype. The V call is TRBV7-2, the J call TRBJ1-5; perhaps TRBD1 as D (6 bases). The CDR3 is 18 residues long. The germline CDR1 and CDR2 sequences are SGHTA and FQGNSA. Trimming took 1 base from V and 0 from J, leaving 16 bases between them. CDR3 sequence (DNA): TGTGCCAGCAGCTTAGTAGGTCAGGGGTCCCTTAGCAATCAGCCCCAGCATTTT. Residues: CASSLVGQGSLSNQPQHF. Filled out from reference TRBV7-2 and TRBJ1-5, the complete variable domain reads GAGVSQSPSNKVTEKGKDVELRCDPISGHTALYWYRQSLGQGLEFLIYFQGNSAPDKSGLPSDRFSAERTGGSVSTLTIQRTQQEDSAVYLCASSLVGQGSLSNQPQHFGDGTRLSIL.

This chain links TRBV19 with TRBJ2-6, with 7 bases identical to TRBD1. This CDR3 comprises 18 residues. Trimming cost V 2 bases and J 4 bases; bases outside gene matches: 11. Germline CDR1 is LNHDA and CDR2 is SQIVND (reference sequence). The CDR3 DNA follows: TGTGCCAGTAGTATAACACCGACAGGGCCCCCCGGGGCCAACGTCCTGACTTTC. As protein: CASSITPTGPPGANVLTF. Full variable domain (outside the CDR3, taken from reference TRBV19 and TRBJ2-6): DGGITQSPKYLFRKEGQNVTLSCEQNLNHDAMYWYRQDPGQGLRLIYYSQIVNDFQKGDIAEGYSVSREKKESFPLTVTSAQKNPTAFYLCASSITPTGPPGANVLTFGAGSRLTVL.

Ten or more counts support this clonotype. The chain links TRBV28 to TRBJ2-3; weak D call: TRBD2 (6 bases). The germline V gene encodes CDR1 MDHEN and CDR2 SYDVKM. Deletions cut 4 bases from V and 4 bases from J, with 18 bases between. CDR3 size: 16 residues. The CDR3 spells CASSSTGTYEADTQYF. In DNA form, the CDR3 reads TGTGCCAGCAGTTCCACCGGGACTTATGAAGCAGATACGCAGTATTTT.

Comment on this clonotype: A much more abundant neighbour one base away suggests this may be a read error. The rearrangement uses TRBV19 and TRBJ2-5; 10 positions agree with TRBD1. The CDR3 covers 14 residues. Per germline, CDR1 LNHDA and CDR2 SQIVND (reference sequence). CDR3 coding DNA: TGTGCCAGTGGACGACAGGGGGCGGAAGAGAACCAGTACTTC. Protein product: CASGRQGAEENQYF.

Ten or more counts support this clonotype. The chain carries TRBV20-1 and TRBJ2-7; 8 bases match TRBD2. V lost 3 bases and J lost 3; bases outside the gene matches: 13. The germline V gene has CDR1 DFQATT and CDR2 SNEGSKA (reference sequence). The CDR3 has 16 amino acids. The CDR3 protein is CSASDVESGGFYEQYF. For the CDR3, the DNA is TGCAGTGCTAGCGACGTTGAGAGCGGGGGTTTCTACGAGCAGTACTTC.

This clonotype was counted a few times. The genes are TRBV20-1 and TRBJ1-5; D might be TRBD1 (6 bases). The ends were cut back, 1 base at V and 5 bases at J, with 15 bases in the middle. Per germline, CDR1 DFQATT and CDR2 SNEGSKA (reference sequence). This CDR3 has 15 residues. CDR3: CSARGGGPWDQPQHF. The CDR3 DNA follows: TGCAGTGCTAGAGGAGGGGGGCCCTGGGATCAGCCCCAGCATTTT.

The chain recombines TRBV5-1 with TRBJ1-4, with 10 bases aligning to TRBD1. Germline lookup yields CDR1 SGHRS and CDR2 YFSETQ. The CDR3 spans 17 residues. V trimming: 1 base; J trimming: 5 bases; junction bases outside the gene matches: 8. The CDR3 bases are TGCGCCAGCAGCTTGCAGTGGACGGGACAGGGGAATGAAAAACTGTTTTTT. This translates into CASSLQWTGQGNEKLFF.

This clonotype showed up many times. The chain carries TRBV27 and TRBJ2-4; 10 bases agree with TRBD2. The germline gives CDR1 MNHEY, CDR2 SMNVEV (reference sequence). V was pared by 5 bases and J by 9 bases, with 7 bases of the junction left unmatched. CDR3 size: 14 residues. This chain's CDR3 is CASSPVAGGGIQYF. CDR3 nucleotide sequence: TGTGCCAGCAGTCCCGTAGCGGGGGGTGGCATTCAGTACTTC.

This clonotype has a count of ten or more. The chain couples TRBV6-1 to TRBJ2-7; D is undetermined. This CDR3 comprises 13 residues. V was shortened by 5 bases and J by 6 bases, with 14 bases between the two germline ends. Germline-derived CDR1 and CDR2 are MNHNS and SASEGT. CDR3 amino acids: CASSIALGAEQYF. The CDR3, as DNA: TGTGCCAGCAGTATTGCGCTGGGCGCCGAGCAGTACTTC.